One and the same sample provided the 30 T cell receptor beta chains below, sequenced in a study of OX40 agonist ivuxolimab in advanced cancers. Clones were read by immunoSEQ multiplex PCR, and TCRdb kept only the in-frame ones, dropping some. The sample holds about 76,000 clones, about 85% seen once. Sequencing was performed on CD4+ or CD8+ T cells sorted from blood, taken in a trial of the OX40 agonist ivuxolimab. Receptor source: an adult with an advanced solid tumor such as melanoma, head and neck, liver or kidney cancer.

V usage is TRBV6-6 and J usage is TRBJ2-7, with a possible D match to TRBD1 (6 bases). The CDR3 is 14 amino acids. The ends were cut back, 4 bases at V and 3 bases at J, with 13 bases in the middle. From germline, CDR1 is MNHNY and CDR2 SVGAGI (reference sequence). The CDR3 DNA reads TGTGCCAGCAGTTCCCCGGGACAAGACTACGAGCAGTACTTC. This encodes CASSSPGQDYEQYF.

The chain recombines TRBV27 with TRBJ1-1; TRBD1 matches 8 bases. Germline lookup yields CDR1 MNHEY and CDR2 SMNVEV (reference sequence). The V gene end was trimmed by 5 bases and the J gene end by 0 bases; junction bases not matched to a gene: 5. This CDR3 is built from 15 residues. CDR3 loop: CASSPRGQVNTEAFF. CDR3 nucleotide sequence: TGTGCCAGCAGTCCACGGGGACAGGTGAACACTGAAGCTTTCTTT.

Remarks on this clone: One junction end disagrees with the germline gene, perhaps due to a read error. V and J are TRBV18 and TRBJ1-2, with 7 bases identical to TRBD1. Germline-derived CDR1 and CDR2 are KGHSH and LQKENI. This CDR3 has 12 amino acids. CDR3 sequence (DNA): TGTGCCAGCTCAACCGACAGGGACTCCACCAAATTC. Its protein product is CASSTDRDSTKF.

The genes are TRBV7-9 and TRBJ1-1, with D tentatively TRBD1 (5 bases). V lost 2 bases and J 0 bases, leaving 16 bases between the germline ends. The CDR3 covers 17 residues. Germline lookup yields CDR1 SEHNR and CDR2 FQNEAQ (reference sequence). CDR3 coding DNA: TGTGCCAGCAGCTTAAATTTGGGGACGGACATGAACACTGAAGCTTTCTTT. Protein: CASSLNLGTDMNTEAFF.

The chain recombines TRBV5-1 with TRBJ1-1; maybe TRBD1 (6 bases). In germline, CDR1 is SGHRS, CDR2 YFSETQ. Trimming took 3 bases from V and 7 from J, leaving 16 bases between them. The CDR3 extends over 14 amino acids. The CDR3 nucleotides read TGCGCCAGCAGCTCCCGGGGGGGGCAGGGTGAAGCTTTCTTT. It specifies CASSSRGGQGEAFF.

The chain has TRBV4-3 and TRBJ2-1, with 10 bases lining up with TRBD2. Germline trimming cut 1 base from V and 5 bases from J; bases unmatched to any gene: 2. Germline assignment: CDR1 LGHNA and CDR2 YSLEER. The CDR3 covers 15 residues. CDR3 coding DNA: TGCGCCAGCAGCCAAGTGCTAGCGGGGGACAATGAGCAGTTCTTC. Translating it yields CASSQVLAGDNEQFF.

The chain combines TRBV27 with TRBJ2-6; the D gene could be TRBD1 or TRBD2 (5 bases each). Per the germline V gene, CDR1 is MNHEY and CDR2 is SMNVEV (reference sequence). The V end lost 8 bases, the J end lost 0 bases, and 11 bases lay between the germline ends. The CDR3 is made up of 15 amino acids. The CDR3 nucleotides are TGTGCCAGCCGAGGGGAATCCTCTGGGGCCAACGTCCTGACTTTC. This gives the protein CASRGESSGANVLTF.

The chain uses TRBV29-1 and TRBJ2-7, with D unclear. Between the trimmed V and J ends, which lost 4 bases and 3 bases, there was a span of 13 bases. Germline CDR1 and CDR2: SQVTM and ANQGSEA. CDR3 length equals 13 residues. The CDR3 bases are TGCAGCGTTGGTCTTGTATCCGGCTACGAGCAGTACTTC. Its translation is CSVGLVSGYEQYF.

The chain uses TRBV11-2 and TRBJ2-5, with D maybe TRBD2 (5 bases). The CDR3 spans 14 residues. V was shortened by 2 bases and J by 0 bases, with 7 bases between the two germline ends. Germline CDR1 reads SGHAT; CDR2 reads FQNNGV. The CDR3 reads CASSLSSDQETQYF. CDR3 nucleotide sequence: TGTGCCAGCAGCTTAAGTAGCGACCAAGAGACCCAGTACTTC.

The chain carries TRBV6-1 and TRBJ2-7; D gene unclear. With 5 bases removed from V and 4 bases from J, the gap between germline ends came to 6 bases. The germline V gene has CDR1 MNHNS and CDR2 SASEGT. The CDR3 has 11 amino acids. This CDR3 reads CASSSAYEQYF. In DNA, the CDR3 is TGTGCCAGCAGTTCAGCATACGAGCAGTACTTC.

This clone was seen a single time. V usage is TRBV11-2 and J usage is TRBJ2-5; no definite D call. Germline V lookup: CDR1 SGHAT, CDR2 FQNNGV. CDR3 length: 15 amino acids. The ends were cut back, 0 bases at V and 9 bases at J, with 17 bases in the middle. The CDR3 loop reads CASSLESPVRASQYF. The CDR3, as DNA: TGTGCCAGCAGCTTAGAGAGTCCAGTTCGGGCGTCCCAGTACTTC.

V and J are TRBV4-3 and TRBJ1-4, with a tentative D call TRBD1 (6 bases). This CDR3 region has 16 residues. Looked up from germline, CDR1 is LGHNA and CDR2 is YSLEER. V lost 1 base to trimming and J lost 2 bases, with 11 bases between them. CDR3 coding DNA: TGCGCCAGCAGCCAAGTGCCCAGGGGTACTAATGAAAAACTGTTTTTT. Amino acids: CASSQVPRGTNEKLFF.

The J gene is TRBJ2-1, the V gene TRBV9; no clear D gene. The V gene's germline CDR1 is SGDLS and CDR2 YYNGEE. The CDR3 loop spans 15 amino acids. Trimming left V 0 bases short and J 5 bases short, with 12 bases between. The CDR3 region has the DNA TGTGCCAGCAGCGTAGCGACAAGATCTGACAATGAGCAGTTCTTC. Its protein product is CASSVATRSDNEQFF.

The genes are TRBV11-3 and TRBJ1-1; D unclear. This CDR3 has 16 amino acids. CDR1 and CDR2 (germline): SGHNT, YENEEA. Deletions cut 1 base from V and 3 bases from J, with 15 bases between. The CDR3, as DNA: TGTGCCAGCAGCTTAGTGGGAGGGAAGGAGGACACTGAAGCTTTCTTT. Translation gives CASSLVGGKEDTEAFF.

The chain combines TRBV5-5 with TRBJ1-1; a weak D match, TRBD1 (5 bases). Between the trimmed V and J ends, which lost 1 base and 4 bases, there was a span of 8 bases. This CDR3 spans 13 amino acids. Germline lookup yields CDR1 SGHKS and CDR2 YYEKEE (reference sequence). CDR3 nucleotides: TGTGCCAGCAGCTTGCAGGGAGCCACTGAAGCTTTCTTT. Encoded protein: CASSLQGATEAFF.

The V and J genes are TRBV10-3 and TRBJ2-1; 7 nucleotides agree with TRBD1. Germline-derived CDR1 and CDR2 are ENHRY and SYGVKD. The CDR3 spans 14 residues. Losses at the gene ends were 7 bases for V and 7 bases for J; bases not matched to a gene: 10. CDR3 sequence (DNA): TGTGCCATCAATCGGCGGCAGGGGGTAAATGAGCAGTTCTTC. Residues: CAINRRQGVNEQFF.

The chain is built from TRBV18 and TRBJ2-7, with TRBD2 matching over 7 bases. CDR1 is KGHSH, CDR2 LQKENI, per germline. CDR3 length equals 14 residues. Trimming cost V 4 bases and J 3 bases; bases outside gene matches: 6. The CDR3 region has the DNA TGTGCCAGCTCACGTGTCAGCGGGAACTACGAGCAGTACTTC. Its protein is CASSRVSGNYEQYF.

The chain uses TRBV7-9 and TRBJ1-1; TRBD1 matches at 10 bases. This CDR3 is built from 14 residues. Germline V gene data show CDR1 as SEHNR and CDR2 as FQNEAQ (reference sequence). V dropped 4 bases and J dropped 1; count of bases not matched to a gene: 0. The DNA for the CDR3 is TGTGCCAGCAGCTGGACAGGGGGGAACACTGAAGCTTTCTTT. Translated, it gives CASSWTGGNTEAFF.

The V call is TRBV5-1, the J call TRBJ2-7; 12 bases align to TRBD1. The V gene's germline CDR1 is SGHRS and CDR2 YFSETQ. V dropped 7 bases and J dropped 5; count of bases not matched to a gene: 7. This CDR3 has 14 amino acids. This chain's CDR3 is CASGDRGLDNEQYF. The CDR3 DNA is TGCGCCAGCGGGGACAGGGGGCTAGATAACGAGCAGTACTTC.

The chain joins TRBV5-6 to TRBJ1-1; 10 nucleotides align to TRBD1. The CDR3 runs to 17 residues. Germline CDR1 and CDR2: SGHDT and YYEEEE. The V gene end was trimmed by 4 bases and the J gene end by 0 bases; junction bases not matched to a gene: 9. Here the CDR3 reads CASSLPPTGGLNTEAFF. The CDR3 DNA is TGTGCCAGCAGCCTGCCCCCGACAGGGGGCTTGAACACTGAAGCTTTCTTT.

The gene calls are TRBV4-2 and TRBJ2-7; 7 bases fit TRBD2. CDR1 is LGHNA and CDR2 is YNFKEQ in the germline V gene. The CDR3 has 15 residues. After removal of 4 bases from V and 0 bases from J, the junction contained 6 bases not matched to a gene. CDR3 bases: TGTGCCAGCAGCCCGTCCACGGGAGGCTCCTACGAGCAGTACTTC. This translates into CASSPSTGGSYEQYF.

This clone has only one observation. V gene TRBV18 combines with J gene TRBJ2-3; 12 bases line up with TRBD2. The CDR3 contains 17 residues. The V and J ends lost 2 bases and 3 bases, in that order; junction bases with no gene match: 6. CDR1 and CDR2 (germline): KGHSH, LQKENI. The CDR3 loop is CASSPTTSGGSTDTQYF. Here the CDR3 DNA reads TGTGCCAGCTCACCAACCACTAGCGGGGGGTCGACAGATACGCAGTATTTT.

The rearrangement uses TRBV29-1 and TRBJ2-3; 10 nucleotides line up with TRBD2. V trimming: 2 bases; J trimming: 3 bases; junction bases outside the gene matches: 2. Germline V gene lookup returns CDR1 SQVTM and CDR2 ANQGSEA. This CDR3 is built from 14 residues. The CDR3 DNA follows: TGCAGCGTTGAACTAGCGGGGGTGACAGATACGCAGTATTTT. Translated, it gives CSVELAGVTDTQYF.

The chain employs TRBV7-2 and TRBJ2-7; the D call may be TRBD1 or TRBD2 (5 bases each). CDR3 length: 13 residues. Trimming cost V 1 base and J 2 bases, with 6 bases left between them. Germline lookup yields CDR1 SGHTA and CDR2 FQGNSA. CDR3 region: CASSLVGAYEQYF. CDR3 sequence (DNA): TGTGCCAGCAGCTTAGTGGGGGCCTACGAGCAGTACTTC.

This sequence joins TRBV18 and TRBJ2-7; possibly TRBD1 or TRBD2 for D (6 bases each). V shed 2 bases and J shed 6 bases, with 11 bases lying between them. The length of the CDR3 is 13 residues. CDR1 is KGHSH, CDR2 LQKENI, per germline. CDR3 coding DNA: TGTGCCAGCTCACCAGGGGGCGGGGCCGAGCAGTACTTC. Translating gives CASSPGGGAEQYF.

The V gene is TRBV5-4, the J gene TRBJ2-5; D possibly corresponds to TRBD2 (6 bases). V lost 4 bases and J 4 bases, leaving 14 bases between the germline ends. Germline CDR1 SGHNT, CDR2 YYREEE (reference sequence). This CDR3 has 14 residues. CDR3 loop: CASSGGRFPETQYF. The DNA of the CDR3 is TGTGCCAGCAGCGGGGGGAGGTTCCCAGAGACCCAGTACTTC.

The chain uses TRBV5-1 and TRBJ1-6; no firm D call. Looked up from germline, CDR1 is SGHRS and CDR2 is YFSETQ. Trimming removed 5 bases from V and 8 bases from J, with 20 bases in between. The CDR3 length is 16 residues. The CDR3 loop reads CASSINGDPADSPLHF. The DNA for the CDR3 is TGCGCCAGCAGTATAAACGGAGACCCAGCCGATTCACCCCTCCACTTT.

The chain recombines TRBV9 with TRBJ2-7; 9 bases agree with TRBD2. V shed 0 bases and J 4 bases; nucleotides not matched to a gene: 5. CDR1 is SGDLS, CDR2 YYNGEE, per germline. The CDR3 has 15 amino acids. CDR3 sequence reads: CASSVEAGGPYEQYF. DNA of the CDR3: TGTGCCAGCAGCGTAGAGGCGGGGGGGCCATACGAGCAGTACTTC. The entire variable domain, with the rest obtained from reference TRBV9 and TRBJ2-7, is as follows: DSGVTQTPKHLITATGQRVTLRCSPRSGDLSVYWYQQSLDQGLQFLIQYYNGEERAKGNILERFSAQQFPDLHSELNLSSLELGDSALYFCASSVEAGGPYEQYFGPGTRLTVT.

The CDR3 sequence is CAITGTGNTIYF. CDR3 DNA sequence: TGTGCCATCACCGGGACAGGGAACACCATATATTTT. The chain carries TRBV10-3 and TRBJ1-3; 9 bases match TRBD1. Unmatched junction bases numbered 2, after V lost 7 bases and J lost 7 bases. The CDR3 contains 12 residues. Germline CDR1 ENHRY, CDR2 SYGVKD.

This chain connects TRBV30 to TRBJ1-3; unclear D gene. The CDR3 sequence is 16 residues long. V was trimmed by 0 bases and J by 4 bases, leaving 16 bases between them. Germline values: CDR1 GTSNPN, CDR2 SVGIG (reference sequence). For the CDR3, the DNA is TGTGCCTGGAGTGTACGCCTGGCGGCTTGGGGAAACACCATATATTTT. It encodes CAWSVRLAAWGNTIYF.